The 30 T cell receptor beta chains given below trace back to one sample, sequenced in a study of regulatory T cells in long-lasting Graves disease. Time point of the sample: newly diagnosed GD, antithyroid drugs for less than 3 months. PBMCs were the source of the RNA used for TCR sequencing. Construction of TCR beta libraries relied on iRepertoire HTBI primers and on Arm-PCR targeting CDR3 regions. TCRdb reanalysed the multiplex PCR reads using MiXCR and keeps one entry per CDR3 protein. The data hold 370,000 or so distinct CDR3 sequences, with about a sixth observed a single time. These data are also associated with another study on T cells in Graves' hyperthyroidism and ophthalmopathy.

The material sequenced was peripheral blood mononuclear cells (PBMCs), taken at new diagnosis, from a patient treated with antithyroid drugs. Receptors originate from a woman aged 18 to 35 with Graves disease.

This clonotype was counted at least ten times. The chain employs TRBV20-1 and TRBJ2-5; 15 bases agree with TRBD2. The CDR3 length is 15 residues. Germline loops: CDR1 DFQATT, CDR2 SNEGSKA (reference sequence). The V gene end was trimmed by 5 bases and the J gene end by 4 bases; junction bases not matched to a gene: 5. This chain's CDR3 is CSARTSGRAGETQYF. As DNA, the CDR3 is TGCAGTGCTCGGACTAGCGGGAGGGCGGGAGAGACCCAGTACTTC.

This clonotype was seen a few times. The chain uses TRBV7-9 and TRBJ2-3, with 8 nucleotides matching TRBD2. Germline V gives CDR1 SEHNR, CDR2 FQNEAQ (reference sequence). J gave up 1 base and V 4 bases, and 10 bases lay outside the gene matches. The CDR3 length is 17 residues. The CDR3 DNA sequence: TGTGCCAGCAGCTCCTATCCCGGGGGGGTTCGCACAGATACGCAGTATTTT. This sequence encodes CASSSYPGGVRTDTQYF.

The chain couples TRBV6-4 to TRBJ1-3; possibly TRBD1 for D (6 bases). The ends were cut back, 3 bases at V and 3 bases at J, with 15 bases in the middle. Germline V gives CDR1 MRHNA, CDR2 SNTAGT. The CDR3 spans 16 residues. As DNA, the CDR3 is TGTGCCAGCAGTGAAGGTCAACAGGGTGTTGGAAACACCATATATTTT. This encodes CASSEGQQGVGNTIYF.

This clonotype occurred many times. V is TRBV28 and J is TRBJ1-1; a weak D match, TRBD1 (5 bases). This CDR3 spans 11 amino acids. Germline CDR1 reads MDHEN; CDR2 reads SYDVKM. V shed 6 bases and J shed 9 bases, with 11 bases lying between them. The CDR3 region has the DNA TGTGCCAGCAGATGGGGGACCCAAGCTTTCTTT. Translated, it gives CASRWGTQAFF.

The chain uses TRBV20-1 and TRBJ2-1, with a possible D match to TRBD1 (5 bases). Trimming removed 3 bases at V and 10 bases at J, with 13 bases between. The CDR3 totals 12 residues. CDR1 is DFQATT and CDR2 is SNEGSKA in the germline V gene (reference sequence). The CDR3 is CSARRQGDEQFF. The CDR3 DNA follows: TGCAGTGCTAGGCGGCAGGGTGACGAGCAGTTCTTC.

The chain is built from TRBV7-9 and TRBJ1-1; no clear D. The V end was cut by 4 bases, the J end by 1 base, with 19 bases between. Germline loops: CDR1 SEHNR, CDR2 FQNEAQ (reference sequence). The CDR3 length is 17 residues. CDR3 in DNA: TGTGCCAGCAGCTCCGGGCTCCGAACGGTTCCGAACACTGAAGCTTTCTTT. It specifies CASSSGLRTVPNTEAFF.

This clonotype came up once. The CDR3 end shows no conserved phenylalanine or tryptophan, and so a read error is likely. The genes are TRBV27 and TRBJ2-7; D unresolved. Germline CDR1 and CDR2: MNHEY and SMNVEV (reference sequence). V was trimmed by 4 bases and J by 4 bases, leaving 5 bases between them. CDR3 length equals 11 residues. The CDR3 sequence is CASSYGYEQYL. DNA for the CDR3: TGTGCCAGCAGTTACGGATACGAGCAGTACCTC.

In this sample, this clonotype turned up many times. V and J are TRBV5-1 and TRBJ1-6, with 9 bases aligning to TRBD1. The CDR3 contains 16 residues. Germline values: CDR1 SGHRS, CDR2 YFSETQ. The trim removed 4 bases at V and 10 bases at J, leaving 12 bases unmatched. Here the CDR3 DNA reads TGCGCCAGCAGCCAGAGCACCGGGACAGGGAGGTCACCCCTCCACTTT. It codes for CASSQSTGTGRSPLHF. Drawing the rest from reference TRBV5-1 and TRBJ1-6, the complete variable domain is KAGVTQTPRYLIKTRGQQVTLSCSPISGHRSVSWYQQTPGQGLQFLFEYFSETQRNKGNFPGRFSGRQFSNSRSEMNVSTLELGDSALYLCASSQSTGTGRSPLHFGNGTRLTVT.

The chain uses TRBV11-2 and TRBJ2-6, with D perhaps assigned TRBD1 or TRBD2 (6 bases each). This CDR3 spans 18 amino acids. The V gene's germline CDR1 is SGHAT and CDR2 FQNNGV. The V gene lost 2 bases and the J gene lost 2 bases, with 16 bases spanning the gap. In nucleotides, the CDR3 is TGTGCCAGCAGCTTAAAGGGGGGACTCCTGGCTGGGGCCAACGTCCTGACTTTC. It translates to CASSLKGGLLAGANVLTF.

The genes are TRBV6-2 or TRBV6-3 and TRBJ1-3; D call uncertain. V was cut by 5 bases and J by 4 bases, with 12 bases left in between. CDR3 length: 14 residues. Germline assignment: CDR1 MNHEY and CDR2 SVGEGT. The CDR3 DNA follows: TGTGCCAGCAGTATGGCCACCGGAGGAAACACCATATATTTT. The encoded protein is CASSMATGGNTIYF.

This clonotype was seen ten or more times. The chain couples TRBV5-1 to TRBJ2-7; TRBD1 aligns across 8 bases. Germline CDR1 reads SGHRS; CDR2 reads YFSETQ. The CDR3 runs to 15 residues. The V segment lost 2 bases and the J segment 0 bases; nucleotides outside the gene matches: 4. The CDR3 here is CASSLGQGGSYEQYF. The CDR3 DNA reads as TGCGCCAGCAGCTTAGGACAGGGCGGCTCCTACGAGCAGTACTTC. The variable domain in full, completed from reference TRBV5-1 and TRBJ2-7, reads KAGVTQTPRYLIKTRGQQVTLSCSPISGHRSVSWYQQTPGQGLQFLFEYFSETQRNKGNFPGRFSGRQFSNSRSEMNVSTLELGDSALYLCASSLGQGGSYEQYFGPGTRLTVT.

This clonotype was counted only a few times. As DNA, the CDR3 is TGTGCCAGCAGAGGCCTTTGGGGCGAGCAGTACTTC. This sequence encodes CASRGLWGEQYF. V is TRBV27 and J is TRBJ2-7; D ambiguous. This CDR3 is built from 12 residues. Germline V gene data show CDR1 as MNHEY and CDR2 as SMNVEV (reference sequence). Trimming removed 6 bases at V and 6 bases at J, with 12 bases between.

This clonotype was seen a few times. This CDR3 is CASSDGSRDTGELFF. The CDR3 coding sequence is TGTGCCAGCAGTGACGGTTCGCGTGACACCGGGGAGCTGTTTTTT. The chain carries TRBV6-1 and TRBJ2-2; D remains unclear. V dropped 3 bases and J dropped 3 bases, with 11 bases sitting between them. Germline values: CDR1 MNHNS, CDR2 SASEGT. The CDR3 covers 15 residues.

This clonotype turned up a few times. This sequence joins TRBV9 and TRBJ2-7; unclear D gene. The CDR3 extends over 14 amino acids. The germline V and J ends were trimmed by 0 bases and 5 bases, with 12 bases remaining between them. Germline-derived CDR1 and CDR2 are SGDLS and YYNGEE. Here the CDR3 DNA reads TGTGCCAGCAGCGTAGGCGGTAGTTTTGACGAGCAGTACTTC. This translates into CASSVGGSFDEQYF.

This clonotype was observed at least ten times. The chain uses TRBV11-1 and TRBJ1-6, with D possibly matching TRBD1 (6 bases). The V end was cut by 4 bases, the J end by 4 bases, with 8 bases between. CDR1 is SGHAT, CDR2 FQDESV, per germline (reference sequence). This CDR3 spans 14 amino acids. The DNA of the CDR3 is TGTGCCAGCAGCTCCGGACAGTATAATTCACCCCTCCACTTT. This gives the protein CASSSGQYNSPLHF.

This clonotype has only a few counts. It may be a read error: a sequence one base away is much more abundant. V usage is TRBV6-2 or TRBV6-3 and J usage is TRBJ2-7; TRBD2 matches 10 bases. CDR3 length: 15 amino acids. CDR1 MNHEY and CDR2 SVGEGT come from the germline V gene. CDR3 residues: CASRDLAGENYERYF. The CDR3 DNA follows: TGTGCCAGCAGAGACCTAGCGGGAGAGAACTACGAGCGGTACTTC.

Concerning this clonotype: Just one base apart from a much larger clone, this may be a read error. The chain is built from TRBV6-5 and TRBJ2-7; 9 bases fit TRBD2. Germline values: CDR1 MNHEY, CDR2 SVGAGI. This CDR3 has 16 residues. The CDR3 DNA follows: TGTGCCAGCAGTGACTCGATAGCGGGAGCCTCCTACGAGCAGTGCTTC. As protein: CASSDSIAGASYEQCF.

A few counts support this clonotype. This chain connects TRBV7-9 to TRBJ2-1, with D uncertain. The V end lost 2 bases, the J end lost 3 bases, and 23 bases lay between the germline ends. The CDR3 length is 19 residues. Germline loops: CDR1 SEHNR, CDR2 FQNEAQ (reference sequence). The CDR3 here is CASSLRQVLLEDGYNEQFF. The CDR3 nucleotides are TGTGCCAGCAGCTTAAGGCAGGTCTTATTAGAAGACGGCTACAATGAGCAGTTCTTC.

In this sample, this clonotype turned up many times. This chain links TRBV7-8 with TRBJ2-7; weak D call: TRBD1 (5 bases). V was shortened by 1 base and J by 0 bases, with 10 bases between the two germline ends. The CDR3 length is 15 residues. CDR1 is SGHVS, CDR2 FQNEAQ, per germline. CDR3 DNA sequence: TGTGCCAGCAGCTTAGGGGGCTCGGGCTCCTACGAGCAGTACTTC. Translation gives CASSLGGSGSYEQYF.

This clonotype occurred many times. The chain has TRBV5-1 and TRBJ2-3; 9 bases agree with TRBD1. This CDR3 is built from 17 residues. The junction had 16 bases not matched to a gene; V was cut back by 4 bases and J by 7 bases. The germline V gene has CDR1 SGHRS and CDR2 YFSETQ. The CDR3 loop is CASSLLLDRGKGNTQYF. The CDR3 nucleotides are TGCGCCAGCAGCCTACTCTTAGACAGGGGGAAAGGAAATACGCAGTATTTT. Variable domain in full (rest from reference TRBV5-1 and TRBJ2-3): KAGVTQTPRYLIKTRGQQVTLSCSPISGHRSVSWYQQTPGQGLQFLFEYFSETQRNKGNFPGRFSGRQFSNSRSEMNVSTLELGDSALYLCASSLLLDRGKGNTQYFGPGTRLTVL.

The V and J genes are TRBV9 and TRBJ2-3; D is possibly TRBD1 or TRBD2 (5 bases each). V was trimmed by 0 bases and J by 5 bases, leaving 10 bases between them. The CDR3 totals 14 residues. CDR1 and CDR2 (germline): SGDLS, YYNGEE. CDR3 loop: CASSVAGGGDTQYF. CDR3 DNA: TGTGCCAGCAGCGTAGCCGGTGGGGGAGATACGCAGTATTTT.

This clonotype was counted many times. This chain connects TRBV7-2 to TRBJ2-1; D remains unclear. CDR3 length: 14 residues. V was cut by 4 bases and J by 6 bases, with 13 bases left in between. The germline gives CDR1 SGHTA, CDR2 FQGNSA. CDR3 in DNA: TGTGCCAGCAGCTCCCCCTTGGTTTTCAATGAGCAGTTCTTC. Translating gives CASSSPLVFNEQFF.

The chain has TRBV3-1 and TRBJ2-3; 13 bases are shared with TRBD2. CDR1 is LGHDT and CDR2 is YNNKEL in the germline V gene (reference sequence). The CDR3 totals 16 residues. Unmatched junction bases numbered 7, after V lost 5 bases and J lost 5 bases. The CDR3 bases are TGTGCCAGCAGCAGACTAGCGGGAGGTAAAGGAGATACGCAGTATTTT. As protein: CASSRLAGGKGDTQYF.

The chain employs TRBV2 and TRBJ2-2; tentative D call: TRBD2 (5 bases). Per germline, CDR1 SNHLY and CDR2 FYNNEI. Trimming pared 7 bases from V and 0 bases from J, leaving 9 bases between. The CDR3 loop spans 14 amino acids. The CDR3 here is CASKRPTNTGELFF. In nucleotides, the CDR3 is TGTGCCAGCAAGCGGCCTACGAACACCGGGGAGCTGTTTTTT.

This chain connects TRBV3-1 to TRBJ2-5; D gene unclear. This CDR3 contains 13 residues. Trimming cost V 2 bases and J 5 bases, with 9 bases left between them. CDR1 is LGHDT, CDR2 YNNKEL, per germline (reference sequence). The CDR3 region is CASSQSRVETQYF. As DNA, the CDR3 is TGTGCCAGCAGCCAATCCCGCGTGGAGACCCAGTACTTC.

V gene TRBV5-1 combines with J gene TRBJ2-5; perhaps TRBD2 as D (6 bases). V was shortened by 6 bases and J by 9 bases, with 18 bases between the two germline ends. Germline V gene lookup returns CDR1 SGHRS and CDR2 YFSETQ. The CDR3 has 13 amino acids. The CDR3 DNA sequence: TGCGCCAGCAACGGGCCGGGGGTAGGCGCCCAGTACTTC. It is translated as CASNGPGVGAQYF.

This clonotype has a count of ten or more. CDR3 DNA sequence: TGTGCCAGCAGTTCAGGCGAGAACCAAGAGACCCAGTACTTC. Its translation: CASSSGENQETQYF. This chain uses TRBV6-2 or TRBV6-3 with TRBJ2-5, with D unclear. Germline CDR1 and CDR2: MNHEY and SVGEGT. The CDR3 contains 14 residues. Trimming pared 4 bases from V and 0 bases from J, leaving 9 bases between.

This clonotype was detected ten times or more. A read error may produce the germline difference seen at one junction end. The rearrangement uses TRBV14 and TRBJ1-1, with D unclear. The CDR3 is made up of 13 amino acids. In germline, CDR1 is SGHDN, CDR2 FVKESK. CDR3 sequence reads: CASSQEMNTEAFF. Here the CDR3 DNA reads TGCGCCAGCAGCCAAGAGATGAACACTGAAGCTTTCTTT.

This clonotype was counted only a few times. CDR3 in DNA: TGTGCCTCCGGGGGACTAGCGTCGCAGACCGACTCCTACAATGAGCAGTTCTTC. This sequence encodes CASGGLASQTDSYNEQFF. The chain couples TRBV12-3 or TRBV12-4 to TRBJ2-1, with 10 bases lining up with TRBD2. The CDR3 has 18 residues. The junction had 16 bases not matched to a gene; V was cut back by 11 bases and J by 0 bases.

This clonotype was picked up many times. The chain has TRBV28 and TRBJ2-1, with 12 bases matching TRBD2. V was clipped by 4 bases and J by 0 bases; unmatched bases: 10. The CDR3 contains 19 residues. Germline V CDR1 and CDR2: MDHEN, SYDVKM. This chain's CDR3 is CASSSLTSGSPSSYNEQFF. The CDR3 coding sequence is TGTGCCAGCAGTTCCCTGACTAGCGGGAGCCCCTCCTCCTACAATGAGCAGTTCTTC.